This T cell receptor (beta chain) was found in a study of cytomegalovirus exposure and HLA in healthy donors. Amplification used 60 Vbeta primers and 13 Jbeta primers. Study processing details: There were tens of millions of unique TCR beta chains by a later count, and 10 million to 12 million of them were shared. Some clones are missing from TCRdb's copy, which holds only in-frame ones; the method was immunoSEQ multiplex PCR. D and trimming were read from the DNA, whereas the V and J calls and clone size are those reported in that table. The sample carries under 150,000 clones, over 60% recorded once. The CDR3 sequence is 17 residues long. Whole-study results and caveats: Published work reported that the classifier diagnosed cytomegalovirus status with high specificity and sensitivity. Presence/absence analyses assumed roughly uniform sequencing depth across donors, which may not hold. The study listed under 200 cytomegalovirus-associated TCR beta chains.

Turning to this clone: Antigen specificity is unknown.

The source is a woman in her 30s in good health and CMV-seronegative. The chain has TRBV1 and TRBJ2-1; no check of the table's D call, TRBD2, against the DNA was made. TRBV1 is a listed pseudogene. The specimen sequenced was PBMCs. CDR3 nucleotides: TGCACCAGCAGCCAAGATCGGGGTACTAGCGGGGGCGATGAGCAGTTCTTC. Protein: CTSSQDRGTSGGDEQFF.